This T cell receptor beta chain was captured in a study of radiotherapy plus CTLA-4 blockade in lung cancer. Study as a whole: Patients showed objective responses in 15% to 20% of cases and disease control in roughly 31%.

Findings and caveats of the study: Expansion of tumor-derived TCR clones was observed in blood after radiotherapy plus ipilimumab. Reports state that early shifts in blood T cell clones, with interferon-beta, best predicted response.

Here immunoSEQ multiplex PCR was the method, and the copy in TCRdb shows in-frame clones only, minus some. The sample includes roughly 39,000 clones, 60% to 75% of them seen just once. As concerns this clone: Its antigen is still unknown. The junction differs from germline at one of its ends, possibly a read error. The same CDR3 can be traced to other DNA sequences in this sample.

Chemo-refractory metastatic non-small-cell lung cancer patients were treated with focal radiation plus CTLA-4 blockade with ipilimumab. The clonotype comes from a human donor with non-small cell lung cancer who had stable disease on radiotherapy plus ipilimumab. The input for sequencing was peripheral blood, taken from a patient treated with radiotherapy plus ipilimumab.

CDR3 nucleotides: TGCGCCAGCTCCACCGGGACATCCTATAATTCACCCCTCCACTTT. Translating gives CASSTGTSYNSPLHF. This chain connects TRBV18 to TRBJ1-6, with a possible D match to TRBD1 (6 bases). The germline V gene encodes CDR1 KGHSH and CDR2 LQKENI. This CDR3 is 15 amino acids long.